This TCR beta chain was sequenced for a study of OX40 agonist ivuxolimab in advanced cancers. Study at large: Patients received intravenous ivuxolimab every 2 weeks at 0.01 to 10 mg/kg. Participants could have had prior anti-PD-1, anti-PD-L1 or anti-CTLA-4 therapy, and around 40% had some.

Profiling relied on immunoSEQ multiplex PCR, and the TCRdb table lists in-frame clones only, not all of them. Among some 62,000 clones, about 90% were seen once, and the ten largest hold about 4.8%. The J segment lost 7 bases and the V segment lost 2 bases, leaving 3 bases of the junction unmatched. Germline CDR1 reads MNHEY; CDR2 reads SVGAGI. The CDR3 spans 13 residues. Material: CD4+ or CD8+ T cells sorted from blood, obtained in a trial of the OX40 agonist ivuxolimab. This chain joins TRBV6-5 and TRBJ2-7; the match to TRBD1 covers 9 bases. The receptor comes from an adult with an advanced solid tumor such as melanoma, head and neck, liver or kidney cancer. The CDR3 is CASSYRQGGEQYF. The CDR3 nucleotides are TGTGCCAGCAGTTACCGACAGGGGGGAGAGCAGTACTTC.